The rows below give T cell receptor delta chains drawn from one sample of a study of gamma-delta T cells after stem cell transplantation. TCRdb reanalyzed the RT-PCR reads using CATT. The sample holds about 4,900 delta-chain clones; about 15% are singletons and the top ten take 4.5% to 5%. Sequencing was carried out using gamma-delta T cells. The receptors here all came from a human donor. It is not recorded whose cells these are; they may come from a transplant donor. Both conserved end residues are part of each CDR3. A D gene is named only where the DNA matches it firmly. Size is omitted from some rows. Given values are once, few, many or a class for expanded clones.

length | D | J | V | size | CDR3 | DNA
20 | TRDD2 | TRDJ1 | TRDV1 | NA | CALGETLPTHGMIYTDKLIF | TGTGCTCTTGGGGAAACGCTTCCTACCCATGGGATGATATACACCGATAAACTCATCTTT
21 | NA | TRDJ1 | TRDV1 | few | CALGEPLTTGIQIRYTDKLIF | TGTGCTCTTGGGGAACCGCTTACTACGGGGATTCAGATCAGGTACACCGATAAACTCATCTTT
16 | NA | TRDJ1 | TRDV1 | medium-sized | CALGVAPPSLGDKLIF | TGTGCTCTTGGGGTAGCCCCCCCGTCTCTTGGCGATAAACTCATCTTT
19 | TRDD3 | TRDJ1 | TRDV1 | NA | CALGDLPTPGGSREDKLIF | TGTGCTCTTGGGGATCTACCTACTCCTGGGGGATCTCGGGAAGATAAACTCATCTTT
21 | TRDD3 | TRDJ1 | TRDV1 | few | CALGELPSLLKRLGEDDKLIF | TGTGCTCTTGGGGAACTCCCCTCCCTCCTAAAACGACTGGGGGAAGACGATAAACTCATCTTT
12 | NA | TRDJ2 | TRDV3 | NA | CAFGDRSAQLFF | TGTGCCTTTGGGGATCGGTCAGCACAACTCTTCTTT
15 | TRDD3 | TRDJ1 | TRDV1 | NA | CALGEILGYTDKLIF | TGTGCTCTTGGGGAAATACTGGGGTACACCGATAAACTCATCTTT
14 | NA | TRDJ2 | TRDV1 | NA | CALGASGGTAQLFF | TGTGCTCTTGGGGCTAGTGGGGGGACAGCACAACTCTTCTTT
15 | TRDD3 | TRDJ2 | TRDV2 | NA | CACDTWGIEGAQLFF | TGTGCCTGTGACACCTGGGGGATAGAGGGAGCACAACTCTTCTTT
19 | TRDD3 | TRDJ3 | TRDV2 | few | CACDALLGDNSWDTRQMFF | TGTGCCTGTGACGCTCTACTGGGGGATAACTCCTGGGACACCCGACAGATGTTTTTC
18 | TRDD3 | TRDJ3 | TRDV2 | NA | CACDTGGFASLYTLQMFF | TGTGCCTGTGACACTGGGGGATTCGCGTCCTTGTACACCCTACAGATGTTTTTC
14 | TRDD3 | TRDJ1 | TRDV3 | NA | CATGDMKSADKLIF | TGTGCTACGGGGGATATGAAGTCGGCCGATAAACTCATCTTT
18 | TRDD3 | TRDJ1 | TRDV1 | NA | CALGVRPSGGCYTDKLIF | TGTGCTCTTGGGGTCCGGCCCTCTGGGGGATGCTACACCGATAAACTCATCTTT
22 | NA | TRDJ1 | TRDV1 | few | CALGERPRPVGRGNGYTDKLIF | TGTGCTCTTGGGGAACGACCCCGTCCGGTTGGGCGGGGGAATGGGTACACCGATAAACTCATCTTT
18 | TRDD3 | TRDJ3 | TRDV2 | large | CACDPILGDSWDTRQMFF | TGTGCCTGTGACCCAATACTGGGGGATTCCTGGGACACCCGACAGATGTTTTTC
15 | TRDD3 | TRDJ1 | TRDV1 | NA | CALGSLWGIRNELIF | TGTGCTCTTGGGAGCCTATGGGGGATACGGAATGAACTCATCTTT
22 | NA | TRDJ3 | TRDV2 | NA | CACDKAFMLTGDSSWDTRQMFF | TGTGCCTGTGACAAGGCCTTCATGTTAACTGGAGATAGCTCCTGGGACACCCGACAGATGTTTTTC
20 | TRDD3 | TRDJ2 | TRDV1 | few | CALGPPGPTWYWGGTAQLFF | TGTGCTCTTGGCCCCCCTGGGCCTACTTGGTACTGGGGGGGTACGGCACAACTCTTCTTT
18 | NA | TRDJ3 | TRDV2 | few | CACDTVLGGSWDTRQMFF | TGTGCCTGTGACACCGTACTGGGTGGCTCCTGGGACACCCGACAGATGTTTTTC
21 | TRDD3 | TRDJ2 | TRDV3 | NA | CAFAFSRLGTLGIYRAAQLFF | TGTGCCTTTGCTTTCTCCCGGCTCGGCACACTGGGGATCTATCGGGCAGCACAACTCTTCTTT
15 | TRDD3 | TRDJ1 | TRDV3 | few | CAFSGIPIYTDKLIF | TGTGCCTTTAGTGGGATACCCATCTACACCGATAAACTCATCTTT
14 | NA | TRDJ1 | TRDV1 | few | CALGAPGDTDKLIF | TGTGCTCTTGGGGCCCCCGGGGATACCGATAAACTCATCTTT
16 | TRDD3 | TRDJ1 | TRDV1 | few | CALNDYVLGDTRKLIF | TGTGCTCTCAACGACTACGTTCTGGGGGATACGCGTAAACTCATCTTT
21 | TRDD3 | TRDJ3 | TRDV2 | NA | CACDPSLTGVKISCDTRQMFF | TGTGCCTGTGACCCATCCCTTACTGGGGTCAAGATTTCCTGTGACACCCGACAGATGTTTTTC
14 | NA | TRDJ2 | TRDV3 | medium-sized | CAFRLGVTTAQLFF | TGTGCCTTTCGTTTGGGGGTAACGACAGCACAACTCTTCTTT
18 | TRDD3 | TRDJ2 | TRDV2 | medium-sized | CACDPVLGEPTLTAQLFF | TGTGCCTGTGATCCCGTACTGGGGGAACCCACTTTGACAGCACAACTCTTCTTT
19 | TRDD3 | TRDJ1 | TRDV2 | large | CACEIITMGDSAYTDKLIF | TGTGCCTGTGAAATCATCACGATGGGGGATTCAGCGTACACCGATAAACTCATCTTT
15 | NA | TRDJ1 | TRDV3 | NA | CAFIPLSSCTDKLIF | TGTGCCTTTATCCCCCTATCCTCGTGCACCGATAAACTCATCTTT